The rows below give T cell receptor beta chains drawn from one sample of a study of cytomegalovirus exposure and HLA in healthy donors. Profiled with immunoSEQ multiplex PCR; TCRdb holds only in-frame clones, not every one. The table shows about 150,000 clones, with about 83% occurring only once. Sequencing was carried out using PBMCs. The receptors were sampled from a man in his forties in good health and CMV-seropositive. Each CDR3 is given with its conserved first and last residue. D genes are given only for firm matches. Clone size is given for some rows only: seen once, a few or many times, or a class if the clone is expanded.

J gene: TRBJ2-3
V gene: TRBV10-2
D gene: TRBD2
clone size: NA
CDR3 DNA: TGCGCCAGCAGCGTAGCGGGACGAACAGATACGCAGTATTTT
CDR3 protein: CASSVAGRTDTQYF

J gene: TRBJ2-7
V gene: TRBV5-4
D gene: TRBD1
clone size: once
CDR3 DNA: TGTGCCAGCAGCCCCCGGGACAGAGACTACGAGCAGTACTTC
CDR3 protein: CASSPRDRDYEQYF

J gene: TRBJ2-1
V gene: TRBV18
D gene: TRBD2
clone size: few
CDR3 DNA: TGTGCCAGCTCTGCGGGAGGGGCCTACAATGAGCAGTTCTTC
CDR3 protein: CASSAGGAYNEQFF

J gene: TRBJ2-1
V gene: TRBV11-1
D gene: TRBD2
clone size: NA
CDR3 DNA: TGTGCCAGCAGCTTTGGACTAGTCAATGAGCAGTTCTTC
CDR3 protein: CASSFGLVNEQFF

J gene: TRBJ2-1
V gene: TRBV5-4
D gene: TRBD2
clone size: NA
CDR3 DNA: TGTGCCAGCAGCTTGGGGCGGACTAGCGGGGGGAATGAGCAGTTCTTC
CDR3 protein: CASSLGRTSGGNEQFF

J gene: TRBJ2-2
V gene: TRBV6-1
D gene: NA
clone size: NA
CDR3 DNA: TGTGCCAGCAGTTGGGCGACAGGTACCGGGGAGCTGTTTTTT
CDR3 protein: CASSWATGTGELFF

J gene: TRBJ2-1
V gene: TRBV6-6
D gene: TRBD2
clone size: NA
CDR3 DNA: TGTGCCAGCAGTCTCCGGACTAGCGGGACAGATGAGCAGTTCTTC
CDR3 protein: CASSLRTSGTDEQFF

J gene: TRBJ1-3
V gene: TRBV7-9
D gene: NA
clone size: NA
CDR3 DNA: TGTTCCAGCAGCTTGGGAGGCACCATATATTTT
CDR3 protein: CSSSLGGTIYF

J gene: TRBJ2-1
V gene: TRBV6-1
D gene: TRBD1
clone size: NA
CDR3 DNA: TGTGCCAGCACGAGACAGGGGTGGAATGAGCAGTTCTTC
CDR3 protein: CASTRQGWNEQFF

J gene: TRBJ2-7
V gene: TRBV4-3
D gene: TRBD2
clone size: NA
CDR3 DNA: TGCGCCAGCAGCCACATTTCCGGGACTAGCTCCTACGAGCAGTACTTC
CDR3 protein: CASSHISGTSSYEQYF

J gene: TRBJ1-2
V gene: TRBV7-8
D gene: TRBD1
clone size: NA
CDR3 DNA: TGTGCCAGCAGCGCCCGGGGACAGGGCGCTGGCTACACCTTC
CDR3 protein: CASSARGQGAGYTF

J gene: TRBJ2-1
V gene: TRBV18
D gene: NA
clone size: NA
CDR3 DNA: TGTGCCAGCTCACCAAGGCCAGTAGCACCCAATGAGCAGTTCTTC
CDR3 protein: CASSPRPVAPNEQFF

J gene: TRBJ2-6
V gene: TRBV5-1
D gene: NA
clone size: NA
CDR3 DNA: TGCGCCAGCAGCTTGGATTTGAGCAACAACGTCCTGACTTTC
CDR3 protein: CASSLDLSNNVLTF

J gene: TRBJ2-3
V gene: TRBV7-2
D gene: TRBD2
clone size: NA
CDR3 DNA: TGTGCCAGCAGCCGCCGACTAGCGGGGGCCAACACAGATACGCAGTATTTT
CDR3 protein: CASSRRLAGANTDTQYF

J gene: TRBJ1-1
V gene: TRBV6-1
D gene: NA
clone size: NA
CDR3 DNA: TGTGCCAGCAGTAGGGGGGGAGCGAACACTGAAGCTTTCTTT
CDR3 protein: CASSRGGANTEAFF

J gene: TRBJ2-5
V gene: TRBV11-2
D gene: TRBD2
clone size: few
CDR3 DNA: TGTGCCAGCAGCCCCCGGCTAGCGGGAGCCCCTTCCCTTGGTTGGGCCCAGTACTTC
CDR3 protein: CASSPRLAGAPSLGWAQYF

J gene: TRBJ1-2
V gene: TRBV29-1
D gene: TRBD1
clone size: NA
CDR3 DNA: TGCAGCGCTGAGGACAGGGACTTCAACTATGGCTACACCTTC
CDR3 protein: CSAEDRDFNYGYTF

J gene: TRBJ1-1
V gene: TRBV6-1
D gene: NA
clone size: few
CDR3 DNA: TGTGCCAGCACCCCGCCGGACACAGGGAAGGCTTTCTTT
CDR3 protein: CASTPPDTGKAFF

J gene: TRBJ2-1
V gene: TRBV29-1
D gene: TRBD1
clone size: NA
CDR3 DNA: TGCAGCGTTGGGGGTGGACAGGGGGAGCACAATGAGCAGTTCTTC
CDR3 protein: CSVGGGQGEHNEQFF

J gene: TRBJ2-4
V gene: TRBV2
D gene: NA
clone size: NA
CDR3 DNA: TGTGCCAGCAGCAGGACAGTGTTAGCCAAAAACATTCAGTACTTC
CDR3 protein: CASSRTVLAKNIQYF

J gene: TRBJ1-5
V gene: TRBV2
D gene: NA
clone size: NA
CDR3 DNA: TGTGCCAGCAGTGAACTAGGGGGTCAGTATAGCAATCAGCCCCAGCATTTT
CDR3 protein: CASSELGGQYSNQPQHF

J gene: TRBJ2-7
V gene: TRBV4-2
D gene: NA
clone size: NA
CDR3 DNA: TGTGCCAGCAGCCAAGAATTAGCGTACGAGCAGTACTTC
CDR3 protein: CASSQELAYEQYF

J gene: TRBJ2-7
V gene: TRBV6-6
D gene: NA
clone size: few
CDR3 DNA: TGTGCCACGAAGGTTCCAGGGACCTACGAGCAGTACTTC
CDR3 protein: CATKVPGTYEQYF

J gene: TRBJ1-2
V gene: TRBV11-2
D gene: NA
clone size: NA
CDR3 DNA: TGTGCCAGCAGCTCACCGACAGGCTACTATGGCTACACCTTC
CDR3 protein: CASSSPTGYYGYTF

J gene: TRBJ2-7
V gene: TRBV5-5
D gene: TRBD2
clone size: NA
CDR3 DNA: TGTGCCAGCAGCCTCCTAACGGGAGGGCCTGGCGAGCAGTACTTC
CDR3 protein: CASSLLTGGPGEQYF

J gene: TRBJ2-6
V gene: TRBV5-1
D gene: NA
clone size: NA
CDR3 DNA: TGCGCCAGCAGCTTGGAAGACAGCGCTGGGGCCAACGGCCTGACTTTC
CDR3 protein: CASSLEDSAGANGLTF

J gene: TRBJ2-1
V gene: TRBV6-4
D gene: TRBD2
clone size: NA
CDR3 DNA: TGTGCCAGCAGTGTTGAGGCGGGAGGGAACCATGAGCAGTTCTTC
CDR3 protein: CASSVEAGGNHEQFF

J gene: TRBJ1-1
V gene: TRBV19
D gene: TRBD1
clone size: NA
CDR3 DNA: TGTGCCAGTAGTGCGAAACAGGGGGCGCGTACTGAAGCTTTCTTT
CDR3 protein: CASSAKQGARTEAFF

J gene: TRBJ2-5
V gene: TRBV4-1
D gene: TRBD2
clone size: NA
CDR3 DNA: TGCGCCAGCAGCCAAGATCGTTCTAGCGGGAGGGTAACGGGCCAGTACTTC
CDR3 protein: CASSQDRSSGRVTGQYF

J gene: TRBJ1-3
V gene: TRBV4-1
D gene: NA
clone size: few
CDR3 DNA: TGCGCCAGCAGCCAAGGCTGGGGGCCTCGAAACACCATATATTTT
CDR3 protein: CASSQGWGPRNTIYF

J gene: TRBJ2-2
V gene: TRBV9
D gene: TRBD2
clone size: NA
CDR3 DNA: TGTGCCAGCAGCGTTAGCGGGAGTAGGTCTACCGGGGAGCTGTTTTTT
CDR3 protein: CASSVSGSRSTGELFF

J gene: TRBJ2-7
V gene: TRBV19
D gene: TRBD2
clone size: NA
CDR3 DNA: TGTGCCAGTAGGAGGGCCCACGGGACTAGTGACTACGAGCAGTACTTC
CDR3 protein: CASRRAHGTSDYEQYF

J gene: TRBJ1-1
V gene: TRBV25-1
D gene: TRBD1
clone size: NA
CDR3 DNA: TGTGCCAGCAGTGAGCTCGACAGGGACACTGAAGCTTTCTTT
CDR3 protein: CASSELDRDTEAFF

J gene: TRBJ1-5
V gene: TRBV19
D gene: TRBD1
clone size: once
CDR3 DNA: TGTGCCAGTAGGGCGGACAGGATTAGCAATCAGCCCCAGCATTTT
CDR3 protein: CASRADRISNQPQHF

J gene: TRBJ1-2
V gene: TRBV5-4
D gene: TRBD1
clone size: NA
CDR3 DNA: TGTGCCAGCAGCCTTCAGGGGGATGGCTACACCTTC
CDR3 protein: CASSLQGDGYTF

J gene: TRBJ2-2
V gene: TRBV11-2
D gene: NA
clone size: NA
CDR3 DNA: TGTGCCAGCAGCTCCATAGGGGCGACCGGGGAGCTGTTTTTT
CDR3 protein: CASSSIGATGELFF

J gene: TRBJ2-3
V gene: TRBV9
D gene: TRBD1
clone size: NA
CDR3 DNA: TGTGCCAGCAGCGGGGACAGGGGGGCCGTGGGTACTAGCACAGATACGCAGTATTTT
CDR3 protein: CASSGDRGAVGTSTDTQYF

J gene: TRBJ2-5
V gene: TRBV7-8
D gene: TRBD2
clone size: NA
CDR3 DNA: TGTGCCAGCAGCCCCAGACTAGCCCGAGAGACCCAGTACTTC
CDR3 protein: CASSPRLARETQYF

J gene: TRBJ1-5
V gene: TRBV10-1
D gene: NA
clone size: once
CDR3 DNA: TGCGCCAGCAGTGATCGCTCGGGGCCCCAGCATTTT
CDR3 protein: CASSDRSGPQHF